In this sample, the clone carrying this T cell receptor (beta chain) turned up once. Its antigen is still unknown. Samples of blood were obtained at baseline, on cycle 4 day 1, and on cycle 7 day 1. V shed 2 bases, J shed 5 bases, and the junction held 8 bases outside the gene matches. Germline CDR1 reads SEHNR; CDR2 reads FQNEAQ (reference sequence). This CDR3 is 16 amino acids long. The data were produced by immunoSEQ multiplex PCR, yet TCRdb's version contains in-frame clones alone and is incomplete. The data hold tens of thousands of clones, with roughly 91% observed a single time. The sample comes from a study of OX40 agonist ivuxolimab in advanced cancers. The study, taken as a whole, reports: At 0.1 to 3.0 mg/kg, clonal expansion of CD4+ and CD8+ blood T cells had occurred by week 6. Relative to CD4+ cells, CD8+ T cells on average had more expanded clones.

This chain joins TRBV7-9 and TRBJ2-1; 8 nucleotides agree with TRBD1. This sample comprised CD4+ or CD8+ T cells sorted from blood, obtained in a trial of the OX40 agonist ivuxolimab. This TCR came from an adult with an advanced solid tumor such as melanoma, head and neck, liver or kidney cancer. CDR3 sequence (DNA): TGTGCCAGCAGCTTATGGACAGGGCGGACACACAATGAGCAGTTCTTC. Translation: CASSLWTGRTHNEQFF.